This record concerns one T cell receptor beta chain sequence. The CDR3 consists of 12 residues. Germline loops: CDR1 SGHTA, CDR2 FQGNSA. The ends were cut back, 5 bases at V and 10 bases at J, with 14 bases in the middle. These data originate in a study of blood T cell repertoires in COVID-19. Authors' analysis steps: Counts of nucleated cells, estimated from reference gene primer amplification, were obtained. Assay: immunoSEQ multiplex PCR; the TCRdb copy retains only in-frame clones and omits some. V and J calls plus clone size are reproduced from that table; the DNA served to infer D and trimming. The sample lists under 250,000 clones, around 88% occurring once.

The source of this sequence is a man at least 80 years old with acute or convalescent COVID-19. The source material was peripheral blood. The rearrangement uses TRBV7-2 and TRBJ1-2; D is unclear. The CDR3 region is CASSPGERAYTF. The CDR3, as DNA: TGTGCCAGCAGCCCCGGGGAGCGAGCCTACACCTTC.